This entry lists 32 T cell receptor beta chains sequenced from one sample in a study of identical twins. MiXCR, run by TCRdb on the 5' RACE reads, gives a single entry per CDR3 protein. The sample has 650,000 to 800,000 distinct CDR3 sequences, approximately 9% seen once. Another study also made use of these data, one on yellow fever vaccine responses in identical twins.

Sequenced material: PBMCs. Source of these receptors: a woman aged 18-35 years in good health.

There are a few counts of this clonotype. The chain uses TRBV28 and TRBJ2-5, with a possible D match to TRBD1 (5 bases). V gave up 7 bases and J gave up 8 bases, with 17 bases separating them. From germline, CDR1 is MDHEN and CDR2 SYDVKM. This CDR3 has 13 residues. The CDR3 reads CASTTPGRVTQYF. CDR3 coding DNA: TGTGCCAGCACCACCCCCGGCAGGGTAACCCAGTACTTC.

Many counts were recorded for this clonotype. Here the CDR3 reads CASSPPGANYGYTF. The CDR3 DNA reads TGTGCCAGCAGCCCCCCAGGGGCTAACTATGGCTACACCTTC. The chain has TRBV5-6 and TRBJ1-2; weak D call: TRBD1 (6 bases). This CDR3 region has 14 residues. The V and J ends lost 4 bases and 0 bases respectively, with 10 bases between them. Germline CDR1 is SGHDT and CDR2 is YYEEEE.

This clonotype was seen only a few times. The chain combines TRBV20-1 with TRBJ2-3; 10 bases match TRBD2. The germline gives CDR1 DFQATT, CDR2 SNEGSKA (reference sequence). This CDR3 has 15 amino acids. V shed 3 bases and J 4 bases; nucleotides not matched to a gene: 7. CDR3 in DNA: TGCAGTGCTAGCCAAGCGGGAGGGCCCTCAGATACGCAGTATTTT. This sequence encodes CSASQAGGPSDTQYF.

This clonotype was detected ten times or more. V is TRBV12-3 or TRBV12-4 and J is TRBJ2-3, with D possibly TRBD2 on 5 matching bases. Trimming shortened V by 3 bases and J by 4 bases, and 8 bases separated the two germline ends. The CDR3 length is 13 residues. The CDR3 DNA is TGTGCCAGCAGTTTCCGGGGTTCAGATACGCAGTATTTT. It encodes CASSFRGSDTQYF.

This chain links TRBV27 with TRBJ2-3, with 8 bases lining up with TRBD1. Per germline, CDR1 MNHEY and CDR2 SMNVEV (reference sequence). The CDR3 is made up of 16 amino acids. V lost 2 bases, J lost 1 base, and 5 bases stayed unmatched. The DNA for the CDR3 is TGTGCCAGCAGTTTAGACAGGGGTTGGGGCACAGATACGCAGTATTTT. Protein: CASSLDRGWGTDTQYF.

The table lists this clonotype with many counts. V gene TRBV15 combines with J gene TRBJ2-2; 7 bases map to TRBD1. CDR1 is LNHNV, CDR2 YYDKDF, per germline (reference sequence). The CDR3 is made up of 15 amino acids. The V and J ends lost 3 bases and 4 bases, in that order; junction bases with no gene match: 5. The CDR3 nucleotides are TGTGCCACCAGCAGGGCAGGGACAGCCACCGGGGAGCTGTTTTTT. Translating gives CATSRAGTATGELFF.

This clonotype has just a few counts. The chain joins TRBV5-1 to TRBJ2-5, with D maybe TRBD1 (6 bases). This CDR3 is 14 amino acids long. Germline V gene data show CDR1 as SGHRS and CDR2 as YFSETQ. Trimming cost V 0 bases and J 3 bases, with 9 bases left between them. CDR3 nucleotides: TGCGCCAGCAGCTTGGAGGCAGGGGAAGAGACCCAGTACTTC. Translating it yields CASSLEAGEETQYF.

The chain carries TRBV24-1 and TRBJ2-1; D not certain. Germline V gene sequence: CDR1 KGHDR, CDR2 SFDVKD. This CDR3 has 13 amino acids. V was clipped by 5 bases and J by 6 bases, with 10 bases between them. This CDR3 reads CATSVHYSNEQFF. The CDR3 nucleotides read TGTGCCACCAGTGTCCACTACAGCAATGAGCAGTTCTTC.

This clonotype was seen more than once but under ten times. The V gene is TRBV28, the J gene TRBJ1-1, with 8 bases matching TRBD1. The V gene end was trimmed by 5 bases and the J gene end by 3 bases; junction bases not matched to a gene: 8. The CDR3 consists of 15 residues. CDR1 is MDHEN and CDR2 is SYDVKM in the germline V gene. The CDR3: CASSRNRGGYTEAFF. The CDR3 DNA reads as TGTGCCAGCAGTCGCAACAGGGGGGGGTACACTGAAGCTTTCTTT.

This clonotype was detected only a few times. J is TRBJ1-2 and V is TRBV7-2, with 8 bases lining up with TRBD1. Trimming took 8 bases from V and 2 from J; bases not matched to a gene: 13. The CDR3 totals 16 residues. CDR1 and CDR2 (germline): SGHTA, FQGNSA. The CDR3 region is CASGYPGRQGNYGYTF. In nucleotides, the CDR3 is TGTGCCAGCGGATACCCGGGGAGACAGGGGAACTATGGCTACACCTTC.

The CDR3 spells CASSVDQRNTIYF. The CDR3 DNA reads as TGTGCCAGCAGCGTAGACCAGCGAAACACCATATATTTT. The chain uses TRBV9 and TRBJ1-3; D remains unclear. Germline V lookup: CDR1 SGDLS, CDR2 YYNGEE. V lost 0 bases, J lost 5 bases, and 6 bases lay in between. The CDR3 spans 13 residues.

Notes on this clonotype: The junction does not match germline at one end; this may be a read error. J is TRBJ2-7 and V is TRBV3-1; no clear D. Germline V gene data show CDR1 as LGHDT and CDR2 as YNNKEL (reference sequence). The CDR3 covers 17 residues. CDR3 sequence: CASGQDARAALTYEQYF. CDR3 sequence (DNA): TGTGCCAGCGGCCAAGATGCAAGGGCAGCCCTTACCTACGAGCAGTACTTC.

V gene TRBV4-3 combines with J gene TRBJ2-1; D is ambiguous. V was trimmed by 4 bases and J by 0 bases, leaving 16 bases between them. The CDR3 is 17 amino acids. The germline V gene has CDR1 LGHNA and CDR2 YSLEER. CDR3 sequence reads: CASSPYGPGSSYNEQFF. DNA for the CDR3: TGCGCCAGCAGCCCGTACGGGCCCGGAAGCTCCTACAATGAGCAGTTCTTC.

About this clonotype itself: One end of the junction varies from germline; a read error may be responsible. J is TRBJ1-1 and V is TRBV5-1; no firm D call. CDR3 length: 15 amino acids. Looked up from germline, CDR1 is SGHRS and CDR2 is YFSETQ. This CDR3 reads CASSLAAALNTEAFF. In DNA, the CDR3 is TGCGCCAGCAGCTTGGCGGCAGCTTTGAATACTGAAGCTTTCTTT.

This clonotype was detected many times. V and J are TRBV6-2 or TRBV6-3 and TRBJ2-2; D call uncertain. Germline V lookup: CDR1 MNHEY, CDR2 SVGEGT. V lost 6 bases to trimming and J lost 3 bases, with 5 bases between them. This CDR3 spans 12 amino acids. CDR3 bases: TGTGCCAGCAGCCCCGACACCGGGGAGCTGTTTTTT. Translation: CASSPDTGELFF.

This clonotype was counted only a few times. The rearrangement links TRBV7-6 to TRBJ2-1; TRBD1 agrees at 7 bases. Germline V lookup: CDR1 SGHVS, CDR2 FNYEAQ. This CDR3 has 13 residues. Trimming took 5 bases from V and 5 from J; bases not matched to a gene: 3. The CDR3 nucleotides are TGTGCCAGCAGCGAAACAGGGGACAATGAGCAGTTCTTC. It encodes CASSETGDNEQFF.

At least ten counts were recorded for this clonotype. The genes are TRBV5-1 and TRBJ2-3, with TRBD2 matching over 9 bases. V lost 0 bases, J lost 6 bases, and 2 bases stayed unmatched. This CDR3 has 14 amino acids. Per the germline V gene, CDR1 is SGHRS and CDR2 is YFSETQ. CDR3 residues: CASSLERGADTQYF. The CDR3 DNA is TGCGCCAGCAGCTTGGAGCGGGGGGCCGATACGCAGTATTTT.

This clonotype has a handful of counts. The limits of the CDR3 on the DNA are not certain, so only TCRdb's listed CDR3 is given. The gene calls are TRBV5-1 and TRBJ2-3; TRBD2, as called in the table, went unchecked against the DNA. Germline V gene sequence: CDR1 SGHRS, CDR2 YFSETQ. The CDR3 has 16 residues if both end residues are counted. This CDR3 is CASSSAARGVADTQYF.

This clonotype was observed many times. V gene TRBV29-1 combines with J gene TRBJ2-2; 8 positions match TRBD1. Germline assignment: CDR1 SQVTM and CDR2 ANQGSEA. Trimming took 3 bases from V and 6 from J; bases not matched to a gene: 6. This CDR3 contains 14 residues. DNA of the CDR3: TGCAGCGTTGATGGACAGGGTATGGCCGGGGAGCTGTTTTTT. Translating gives CSVDGQGMAGELFF.

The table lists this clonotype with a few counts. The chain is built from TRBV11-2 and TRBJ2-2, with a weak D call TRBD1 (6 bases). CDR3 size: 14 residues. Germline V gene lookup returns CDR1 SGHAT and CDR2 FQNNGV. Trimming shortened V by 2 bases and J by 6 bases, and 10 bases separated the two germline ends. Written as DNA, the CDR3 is TGTGCCAGCAGCTTAATAGGGGGTCCCGGGGAGCTGTTTTTT. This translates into CASSLIGGPGELFF. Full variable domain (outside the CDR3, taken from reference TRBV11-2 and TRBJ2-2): EAGVAQSPRYKIIEKRQSVAFWCNPISGHATLYWYQQILGQGPKLLIQFQNNGVVDDSQLPKDRFSAERLKGVDSTLKIQPAKLEDSAVYLCASSLIGGPGELFFGEGSRLTVL.

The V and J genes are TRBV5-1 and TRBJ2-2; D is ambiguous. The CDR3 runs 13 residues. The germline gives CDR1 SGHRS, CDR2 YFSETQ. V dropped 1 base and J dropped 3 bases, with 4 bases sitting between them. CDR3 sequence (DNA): TGCGCCAGCAGCTTGCAAGACACCGGGGAGCTGTTTTTT. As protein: CASSLQDTGELFF.

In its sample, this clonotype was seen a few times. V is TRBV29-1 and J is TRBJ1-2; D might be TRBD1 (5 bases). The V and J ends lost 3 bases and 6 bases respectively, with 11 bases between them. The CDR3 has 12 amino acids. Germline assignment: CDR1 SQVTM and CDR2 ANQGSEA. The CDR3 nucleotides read TGCAGCGTTGAGCAGGGAATCCATGGCTACACCTTC. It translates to CSVEQGIHGYTF.

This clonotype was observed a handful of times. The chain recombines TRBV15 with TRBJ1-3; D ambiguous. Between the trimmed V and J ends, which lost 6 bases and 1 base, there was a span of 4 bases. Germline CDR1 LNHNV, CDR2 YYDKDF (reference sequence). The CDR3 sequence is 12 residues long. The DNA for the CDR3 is TGTGCCACCAGTCAATCTGGAAACACCATATATTTT. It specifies CATSQSGNTIYF.

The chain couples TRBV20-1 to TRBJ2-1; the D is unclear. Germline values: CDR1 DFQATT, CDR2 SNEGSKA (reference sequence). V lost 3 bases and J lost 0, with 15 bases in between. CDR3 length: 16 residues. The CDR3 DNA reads TGCAGTGCTAGGCCGTCAGGTAGCCTCTCCTACAATGAGCAGTTCTTC. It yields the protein CSARPSGSLSYNEQFF.

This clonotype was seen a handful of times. The CDR3 nucleotides are TGTGCCTGGAGAGTCTTCCGGGGGCGGGAGACCCAGTACTTC. Amino acids: CAWRVFRGRETQYF. The gene calls are TRBV30 and TRBJ2-5, with D possibly called TRBD1 or TRBD2 (6 bases each). Trimming took off 3 bases at V and 5 bases at J, with 16 bases between the two ends. The CDR3 runs 14 residues. Germline V gene data show CDR1 as GTSNPN and CDR2 as SVGIG (reference sequence). Complete variable domain (other parts from reference TRBV30 and TRBJ2-5): SQTIHQWPATLVQPVGSPLSLECTVEGTSNPNLYWYRQAAGRGLQLLFYSVGIGQISSEVPQNLSASRPQDRQFILSSKKLLLSDSGFYLCAWRVFRGRETQYFGPGTRLLVL.

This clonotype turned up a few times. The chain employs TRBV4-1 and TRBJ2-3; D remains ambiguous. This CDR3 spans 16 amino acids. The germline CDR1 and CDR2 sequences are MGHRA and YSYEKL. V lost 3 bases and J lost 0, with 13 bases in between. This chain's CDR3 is CASSQRHSPSTDTQYF. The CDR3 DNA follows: TGCGCCAGCAGCCAGAGACACAGTCCCAGCACAGATACGCAGTATTTT.

The CDR3 bases are TGTGCCAGCAGGGGTATCGCTTACGAGCAGTACTTC. Its protein is CASRGIAYEQYF. This sequence joins TRBV28 and TRBJ2-7, with D unclear. CDR3 length: 12 amino acids. Trimming cost V 6 bases and J 4 bases, with 10 bases left between them. Germline CDR1 MDHEN, CDR2 SYDVKM.

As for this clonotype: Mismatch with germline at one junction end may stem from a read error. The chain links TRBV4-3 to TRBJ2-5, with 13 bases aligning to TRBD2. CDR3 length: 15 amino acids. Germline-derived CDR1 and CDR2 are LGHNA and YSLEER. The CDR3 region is CASSQEGLAGEPQYF. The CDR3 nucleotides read TGCGCCAGCAGCCAAGAAGGACTAGCGGGAGAGCCCCAGTACTTC.

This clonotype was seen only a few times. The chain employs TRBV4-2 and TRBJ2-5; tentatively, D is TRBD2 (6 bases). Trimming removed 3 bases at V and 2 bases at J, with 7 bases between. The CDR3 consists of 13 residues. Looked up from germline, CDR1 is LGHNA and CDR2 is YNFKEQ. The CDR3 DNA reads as TGTGCCAGCAGCCACGCGGGGCAAGAGACCCAGTACTTC. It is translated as CASSHAGQETQYF.

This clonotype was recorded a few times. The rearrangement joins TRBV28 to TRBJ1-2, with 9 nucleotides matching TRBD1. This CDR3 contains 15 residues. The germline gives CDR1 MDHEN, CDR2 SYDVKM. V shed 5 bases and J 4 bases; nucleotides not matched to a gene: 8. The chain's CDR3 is CASSPPGQGIYGYTF. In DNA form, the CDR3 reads TGTGCCAGCAGTCCTCCGGGACAGGGCATCTATGGCTACACCTTC.

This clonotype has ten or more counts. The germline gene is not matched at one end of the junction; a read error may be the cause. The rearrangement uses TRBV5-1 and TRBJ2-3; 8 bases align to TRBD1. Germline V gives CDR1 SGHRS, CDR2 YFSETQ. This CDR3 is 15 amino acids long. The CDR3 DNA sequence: TGTGCCAGCAGCCCCGGACAGGGTCGCACAGATACGCAGTATTTT. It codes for CASSPGQGRTDTQYF. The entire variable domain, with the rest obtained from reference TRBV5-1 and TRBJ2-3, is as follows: KAGVTQTPRYLIKTRGQQVTLSCSPISGHRSVSWYQQTPGQGLQFLFEYFSETQRNKGNFPGRFSGRQFSNSRSEMNVSTLELGDSALYLCASSPGQGRTDTQYFGPGTRLTVL.

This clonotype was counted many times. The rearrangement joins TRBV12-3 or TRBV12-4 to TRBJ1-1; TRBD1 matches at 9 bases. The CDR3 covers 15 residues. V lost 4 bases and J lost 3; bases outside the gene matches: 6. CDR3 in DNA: TGTGCCAGCAGTTCGCCGCACAGGGGGCACACTGAAGCTTTCTTT. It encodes CASSSPHRGHTEAFF.